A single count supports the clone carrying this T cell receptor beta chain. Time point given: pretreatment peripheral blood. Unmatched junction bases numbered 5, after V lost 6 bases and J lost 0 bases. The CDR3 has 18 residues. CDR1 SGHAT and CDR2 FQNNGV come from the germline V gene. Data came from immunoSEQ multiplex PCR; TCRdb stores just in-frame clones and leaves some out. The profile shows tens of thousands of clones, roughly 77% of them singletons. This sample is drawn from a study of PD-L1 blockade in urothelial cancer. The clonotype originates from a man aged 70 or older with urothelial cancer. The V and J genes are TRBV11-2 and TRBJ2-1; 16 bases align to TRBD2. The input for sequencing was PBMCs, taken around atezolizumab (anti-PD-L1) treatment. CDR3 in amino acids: CASSSGTSGRGSYNEQFF. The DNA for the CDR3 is TGTGCCAGCAGTTCCGGGACTAGCGGGAGGGGCTCCTACAATGAGCAGTTCTTC.